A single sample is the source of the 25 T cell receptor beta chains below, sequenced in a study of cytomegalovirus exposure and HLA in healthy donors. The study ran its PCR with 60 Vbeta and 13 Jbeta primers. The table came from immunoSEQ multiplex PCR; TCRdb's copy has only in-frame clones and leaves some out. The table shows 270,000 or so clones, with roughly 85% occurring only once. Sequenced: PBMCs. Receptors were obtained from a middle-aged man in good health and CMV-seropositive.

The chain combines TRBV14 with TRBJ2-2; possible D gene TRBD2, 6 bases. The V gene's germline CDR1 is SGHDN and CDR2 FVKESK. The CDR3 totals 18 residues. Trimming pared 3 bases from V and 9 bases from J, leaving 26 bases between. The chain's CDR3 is CASSHLGRTSPAPRELFF. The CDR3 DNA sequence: TGTGCCAGCAGCCATTTAGGGAGGACCTCTCCGGCCCCCAGGGAGCTGTTTTTT.

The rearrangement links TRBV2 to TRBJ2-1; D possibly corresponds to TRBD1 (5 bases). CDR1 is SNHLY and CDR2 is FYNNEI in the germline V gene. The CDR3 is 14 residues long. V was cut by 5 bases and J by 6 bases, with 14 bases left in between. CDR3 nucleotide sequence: TGTGCCAGCAGTCTGGGGCCCTCAGTCAATGAGCAGTTCTTC. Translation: CASSLGPSVNEQFF.

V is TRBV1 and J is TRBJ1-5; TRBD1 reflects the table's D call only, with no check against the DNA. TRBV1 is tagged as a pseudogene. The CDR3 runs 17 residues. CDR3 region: CTSSQPRDRGENQPQHF. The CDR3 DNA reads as TGCACCAGCAGCCAACCCCGGGACAGGGGTGAGAATCAGCCCCAGCATTTT.

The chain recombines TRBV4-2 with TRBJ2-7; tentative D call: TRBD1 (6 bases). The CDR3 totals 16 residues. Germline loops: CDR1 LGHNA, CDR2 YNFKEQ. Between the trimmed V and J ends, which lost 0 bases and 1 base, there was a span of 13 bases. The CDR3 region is CASSQDQGSRSYEQYF. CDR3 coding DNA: TGTGCCAGCAGCCAAGATCAGGGGTCGAGGTCCTACGAGCAGTACTTC.

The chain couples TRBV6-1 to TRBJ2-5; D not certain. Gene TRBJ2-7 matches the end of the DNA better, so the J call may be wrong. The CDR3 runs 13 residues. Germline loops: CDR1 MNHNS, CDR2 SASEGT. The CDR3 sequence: CASILTGAYEQYF. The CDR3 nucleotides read TGTGCCAGCATTCTGACTGGAGCCTACGAGCAGTACTTC.

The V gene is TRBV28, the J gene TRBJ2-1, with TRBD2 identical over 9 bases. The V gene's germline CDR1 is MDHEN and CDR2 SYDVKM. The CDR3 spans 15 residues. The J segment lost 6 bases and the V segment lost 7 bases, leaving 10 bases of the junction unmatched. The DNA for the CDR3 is TGTGCCAGCACCGAGTGGGGGCGGGAGGGCAATGAGCAGTTCTTC. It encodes CASTEWGREGNEQFF.

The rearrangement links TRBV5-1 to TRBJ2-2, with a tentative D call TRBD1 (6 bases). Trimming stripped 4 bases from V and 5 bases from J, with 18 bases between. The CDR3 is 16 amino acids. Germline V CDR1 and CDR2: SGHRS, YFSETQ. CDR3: CASSPFVGAGTGELFF. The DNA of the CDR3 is TGCGCCAGCAGCCCCTTTGTGGGGGCCGGAACCGGGGAGCTGTTTTTT.

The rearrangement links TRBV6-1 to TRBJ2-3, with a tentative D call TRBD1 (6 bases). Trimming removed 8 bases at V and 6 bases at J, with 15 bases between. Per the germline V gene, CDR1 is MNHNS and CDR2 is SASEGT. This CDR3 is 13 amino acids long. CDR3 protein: CASGTGSGDTQYF. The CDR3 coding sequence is TGTGCCAGCGGAACAGGGAGTGGGGATACGCAGTATTTT.

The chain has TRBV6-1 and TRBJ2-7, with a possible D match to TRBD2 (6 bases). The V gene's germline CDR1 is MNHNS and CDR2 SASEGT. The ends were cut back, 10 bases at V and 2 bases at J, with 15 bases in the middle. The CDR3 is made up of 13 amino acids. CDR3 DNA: TGTGCCATACAGCCGCGGGGCGCCTACGAGCAGTACTTC. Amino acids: CAIQPRGAYEQYF.

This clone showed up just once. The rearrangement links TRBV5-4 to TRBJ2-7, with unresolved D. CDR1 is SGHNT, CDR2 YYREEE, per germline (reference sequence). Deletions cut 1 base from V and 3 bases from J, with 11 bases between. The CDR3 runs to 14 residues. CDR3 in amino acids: CASSLRGLDYEQYF. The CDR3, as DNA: TGTGCCAGCAGCTTGAGAGGCCTAGACTACGAGCAGTACTTC.

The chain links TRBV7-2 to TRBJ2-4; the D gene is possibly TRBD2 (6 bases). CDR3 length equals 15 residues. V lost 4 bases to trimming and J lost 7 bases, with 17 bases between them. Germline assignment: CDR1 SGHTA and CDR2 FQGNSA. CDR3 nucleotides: TGTGCCAGCAGCTCCTGGGACTTTAAGGGGAACATTCAGTACTTC. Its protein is CASSSWDFKGNIQYF. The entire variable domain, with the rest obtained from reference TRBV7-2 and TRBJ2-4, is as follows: GAGVSQSPSNKVTEKGKDVELRCDPISGHTALYWYRQSLGQGLEFLIYFQGNSAPDKSGLPSDRFSAERTGGSVSTLTIQRTQQEDSAVYLCASSSWDFKGNIQYFGAGTRLSVL.

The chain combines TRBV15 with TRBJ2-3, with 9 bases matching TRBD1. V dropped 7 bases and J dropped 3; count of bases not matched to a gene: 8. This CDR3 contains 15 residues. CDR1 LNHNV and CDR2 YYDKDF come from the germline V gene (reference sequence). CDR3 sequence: CATTPGQGKTDTQYF. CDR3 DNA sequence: TGTGCCACCACCCCAGGACAGGGGAAAACAGATACGCAGTATTTT.

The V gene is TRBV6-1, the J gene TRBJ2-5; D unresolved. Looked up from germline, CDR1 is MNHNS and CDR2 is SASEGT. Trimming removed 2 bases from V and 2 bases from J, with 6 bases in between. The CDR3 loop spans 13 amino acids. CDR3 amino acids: CASSEFLQETQYF. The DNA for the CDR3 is TGTGCCAGCAGTGAATTCCTTCAAGAGACCCAGTACTTC.

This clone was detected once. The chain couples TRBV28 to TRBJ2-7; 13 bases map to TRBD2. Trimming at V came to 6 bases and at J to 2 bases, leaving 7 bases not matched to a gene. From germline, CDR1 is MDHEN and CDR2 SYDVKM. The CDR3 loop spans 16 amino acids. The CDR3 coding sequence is TGTGCCAGCAGCTTCCTCGGGACTAGCGGGGCCTACGAGCAGTACTTC. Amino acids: CASSFLGTSGAYEQYF. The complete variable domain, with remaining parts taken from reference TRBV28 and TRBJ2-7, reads DVKVTQSSRYLVKRTGEKVFLECVQDMDHENMFWYRQDPGLGLRLIYFSYDVKMKEKGDIPEGYSVSREKKERFSLILESASTNQTSMYLCASSFLGTSGAYEQYFGPGTRLTVT.

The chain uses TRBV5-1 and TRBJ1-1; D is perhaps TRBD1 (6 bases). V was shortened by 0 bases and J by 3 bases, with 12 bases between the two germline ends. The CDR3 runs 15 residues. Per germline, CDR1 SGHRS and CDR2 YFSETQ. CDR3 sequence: CASSLVQGPDTEAFF. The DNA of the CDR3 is TGCGCCAGCAGCTTGGTGCAGGGGCCGGACACTGAAGCTTTCTTT.

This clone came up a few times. The CDR3 loop is CASSEGTGARGANVLTF. DNA of the CDR3: TGTGCCAGCAGTGAGGGGACAGGGGCGAGAGGGGCCAACGTCCTGACTTTC. V usage is TRBV6-1 and J usage is TRBJ2-6; TRBD1 agrees at 10 bases. This CDR3 has 17 amino acids. Germline CDR1 and CDR2: MNHNS and SASEGT. With V trimmed by 3 bases and J by 4 bases, 6 bases remained unmatched.

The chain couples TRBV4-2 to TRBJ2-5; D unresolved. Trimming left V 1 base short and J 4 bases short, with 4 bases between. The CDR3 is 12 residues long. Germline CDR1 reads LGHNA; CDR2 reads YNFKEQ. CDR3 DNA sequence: TGTGCCAGCAGCCAAGGCGTAGAGACCCAGTACTTC. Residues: CASSQGVETQYF.

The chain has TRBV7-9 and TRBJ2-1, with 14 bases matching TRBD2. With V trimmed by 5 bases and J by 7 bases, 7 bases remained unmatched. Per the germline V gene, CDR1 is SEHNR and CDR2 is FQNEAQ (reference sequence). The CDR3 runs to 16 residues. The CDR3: CASSHPGLAGGNEQFF. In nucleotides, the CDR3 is TGTGCCAGCAGCCACCCCGGACTAGCGGGAGGTAATGAGCAGTTCTTC.

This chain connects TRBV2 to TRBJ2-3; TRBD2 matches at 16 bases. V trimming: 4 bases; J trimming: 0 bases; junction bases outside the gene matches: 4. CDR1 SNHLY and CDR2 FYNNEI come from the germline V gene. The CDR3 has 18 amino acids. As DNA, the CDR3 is TGTGCCAGCAGTGGACCGGGACTAGCGGGAGGGAGCACAGATACGCAGTATTTT. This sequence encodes CASSGPGLAGGSTDTQYF.

The CDR3 DNA is TGTGCCAGCAGCCAAGGGCGGGGCGAGCAGTACTTC. Translating gives CASSQGRGEQYF. V is TRBV4-2 and J is TRBJ2-7; D possibly corresponds to TRBD2 (6 bases). CDR1 LGHNA and CDR2 YNFKEQ come from the germline V gene. The CDR3 is made up of 12 amino acids. Trimming pared 1 base from V and 6 bases from J, leaving 7 bases between.

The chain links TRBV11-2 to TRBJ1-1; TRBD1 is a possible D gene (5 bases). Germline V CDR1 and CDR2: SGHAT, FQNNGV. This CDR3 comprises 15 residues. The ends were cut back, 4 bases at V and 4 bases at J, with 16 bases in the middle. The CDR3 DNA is TGTGCCAGCAGCTCAGCTAAGGGGAAGGGCACTGAAGCTTTCTTT. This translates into CASSSAKGKGTEAFF.

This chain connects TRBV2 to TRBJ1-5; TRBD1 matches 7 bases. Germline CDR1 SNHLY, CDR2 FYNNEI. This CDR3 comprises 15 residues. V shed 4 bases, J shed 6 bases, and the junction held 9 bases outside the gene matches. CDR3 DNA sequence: TGTGCCAGCAGTGCCGACAGGGCCCAACGTCAGCCCCAGCATTTT. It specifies CASSADRAQRQPQHF. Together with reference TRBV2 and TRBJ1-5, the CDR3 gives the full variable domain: EPEVTQTPSHQVTQMGQEVILRCVPISNHLYFYWYRQILGQKVEFLVSFYNNEISEKSEIFDDQFSVERPDGSNFTLKIRSTKLEDSAMYFCASSADRAQRQPQHFGDGTRLSIL.

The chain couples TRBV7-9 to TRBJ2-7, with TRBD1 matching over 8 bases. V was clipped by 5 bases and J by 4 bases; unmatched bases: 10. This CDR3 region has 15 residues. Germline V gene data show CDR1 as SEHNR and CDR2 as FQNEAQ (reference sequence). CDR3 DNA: TGTGCCAGCAGCCCCCGGGACAGGAGATCATACGAGCAGTACTTC. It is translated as CASSPRDRRSYEQYF.

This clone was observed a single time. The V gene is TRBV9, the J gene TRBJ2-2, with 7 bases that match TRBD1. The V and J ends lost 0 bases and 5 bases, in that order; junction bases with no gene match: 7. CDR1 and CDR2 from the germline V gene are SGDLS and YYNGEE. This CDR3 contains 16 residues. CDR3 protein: CASSVGQGSRTGELFF. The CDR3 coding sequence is TGTGCCAGCAGCGTAGGACAGGGTTCTCGGACCGGGGAGCTGTTTTTT.

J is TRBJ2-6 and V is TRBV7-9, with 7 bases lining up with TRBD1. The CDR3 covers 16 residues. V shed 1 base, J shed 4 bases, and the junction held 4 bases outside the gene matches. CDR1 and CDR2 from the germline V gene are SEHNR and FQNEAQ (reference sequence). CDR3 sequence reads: CASSLGQGTGANVLTF. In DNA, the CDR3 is TGTGCCAGCAGCTTAGGACAGGGAACCGGGGCCAACGTCCTGACTTTC. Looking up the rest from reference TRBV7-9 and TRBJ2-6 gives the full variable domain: DTGVSQNPRHKITKRGQNVTFRCDPISEHNRLYWYRQTLGQGPEFLTYFQNEAQLEKSRLLSDRFSAERPKGSFSTLEIQRTEQGDSAMYLCASSLGQGTGANVLTFGAGSRLTVL.